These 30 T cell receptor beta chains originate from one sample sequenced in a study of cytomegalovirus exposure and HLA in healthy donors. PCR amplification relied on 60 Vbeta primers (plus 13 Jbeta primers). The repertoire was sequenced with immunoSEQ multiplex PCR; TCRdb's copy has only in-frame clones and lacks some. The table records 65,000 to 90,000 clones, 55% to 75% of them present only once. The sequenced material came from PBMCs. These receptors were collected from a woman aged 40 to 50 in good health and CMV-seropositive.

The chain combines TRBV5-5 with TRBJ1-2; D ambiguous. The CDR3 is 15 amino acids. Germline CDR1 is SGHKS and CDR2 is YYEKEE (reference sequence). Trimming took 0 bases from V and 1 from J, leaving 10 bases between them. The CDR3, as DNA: TGTGCCAGCAGCTTGGGGCAGGTGCTTAACTATGGCTACACCTTC. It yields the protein CASSLGQVLNYGYTF.

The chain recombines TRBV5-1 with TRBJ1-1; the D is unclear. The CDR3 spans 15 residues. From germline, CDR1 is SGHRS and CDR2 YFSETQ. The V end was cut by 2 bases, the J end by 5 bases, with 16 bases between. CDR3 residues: CASSLEASARTEAFF. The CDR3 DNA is TGCGCCAGCAGCTTAGAGGCGTCCGCAAGGACTGAAGCTTTCTTT.

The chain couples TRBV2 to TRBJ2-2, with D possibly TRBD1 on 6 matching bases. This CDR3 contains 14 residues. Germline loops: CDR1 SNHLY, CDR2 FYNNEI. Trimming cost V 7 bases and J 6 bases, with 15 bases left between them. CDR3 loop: CASTPQGTAGELFF. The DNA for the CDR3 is TGTGCCAGCACACCGCAGGGGACGGCCGGGGAGCTGTTTTTT.

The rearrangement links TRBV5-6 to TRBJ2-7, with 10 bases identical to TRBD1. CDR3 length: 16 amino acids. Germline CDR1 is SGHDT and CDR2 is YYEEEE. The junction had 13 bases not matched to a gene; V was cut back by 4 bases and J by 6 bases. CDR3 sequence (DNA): TGTGCCAGCAGCCCCGGGACAGGGGATTCCTACTCCGAGCAGTACTTC. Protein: CASSPGTGDSYSEQYF.

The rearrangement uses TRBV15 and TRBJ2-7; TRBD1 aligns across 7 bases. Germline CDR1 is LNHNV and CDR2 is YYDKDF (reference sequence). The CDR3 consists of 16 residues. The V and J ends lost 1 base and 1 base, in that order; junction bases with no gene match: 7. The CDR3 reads CATSRVGQGVSYEQYF. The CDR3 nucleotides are TGTGCCACCAGCAGAGTCGGTCAGGGGGTGTCCTACGAGCAGTACTTC.

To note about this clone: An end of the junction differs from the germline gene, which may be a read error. CDR3 protein: CASSVEGGPQHF. CDR3 sequence (DNA): TGTGCCAGCAGCGTAGAAGGGGGGCCCCAGCATTTT. The V call is TRBV11-2, the J call TRBJ1-5; D possibly corresponds to TRBD1 (6 bases). Germline loops: CDR1 SGHAT, CDR2 FQNNGV. CDR3 length equals 12 residues.

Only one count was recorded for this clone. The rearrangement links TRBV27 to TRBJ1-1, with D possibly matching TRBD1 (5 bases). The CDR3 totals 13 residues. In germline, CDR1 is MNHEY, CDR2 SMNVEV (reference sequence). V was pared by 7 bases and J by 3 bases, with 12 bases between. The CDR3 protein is CASTLGRDTEAFF. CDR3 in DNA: TGTGCCAGCACCCTCGGCAGGGACACTGAAGCTTTCTTT.

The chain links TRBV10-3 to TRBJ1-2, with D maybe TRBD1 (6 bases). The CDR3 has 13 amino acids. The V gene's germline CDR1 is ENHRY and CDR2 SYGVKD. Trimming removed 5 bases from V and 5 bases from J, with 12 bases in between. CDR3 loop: CAISRGGEYGYTF. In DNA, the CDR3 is TGTGCCATCAGTAGAGGGGGGGAATATGGCTACACCTTC.

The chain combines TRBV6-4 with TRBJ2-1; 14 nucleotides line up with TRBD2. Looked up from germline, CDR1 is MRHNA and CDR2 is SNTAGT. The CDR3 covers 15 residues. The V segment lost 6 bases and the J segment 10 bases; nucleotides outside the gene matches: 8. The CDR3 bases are TGTGCCAGCAGGACTAGCGGGGGGGCAGGGGGAGAGCAGTTCTTC. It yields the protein CASRTSGGAGGEQFF.

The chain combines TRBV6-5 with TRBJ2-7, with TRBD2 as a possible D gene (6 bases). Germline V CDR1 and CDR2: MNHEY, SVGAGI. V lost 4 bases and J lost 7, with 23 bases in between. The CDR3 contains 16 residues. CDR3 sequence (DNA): TGTGCCAGCAGTTCCTCGACAGAGTCCTTTGCGGGGGAGCAGTACTTC. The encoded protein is CASSSSTESFAGEQYF.

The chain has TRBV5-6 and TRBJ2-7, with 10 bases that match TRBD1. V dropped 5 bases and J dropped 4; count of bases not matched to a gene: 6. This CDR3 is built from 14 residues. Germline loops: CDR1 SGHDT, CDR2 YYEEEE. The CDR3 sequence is CASSPGTGVYEQYF. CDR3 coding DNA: TGTGCCAGCAGTCCCGGGACAGGGGTGTACGAGCAGTACTTC.

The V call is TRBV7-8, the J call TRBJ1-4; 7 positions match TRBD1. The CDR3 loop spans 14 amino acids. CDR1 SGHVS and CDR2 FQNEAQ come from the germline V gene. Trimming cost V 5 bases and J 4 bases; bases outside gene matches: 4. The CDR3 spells CASSLGQINEKLFF. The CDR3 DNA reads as TGTGCCAGCAGCCTGGGACAGATTAATGAAAAACTGTTTTTT.

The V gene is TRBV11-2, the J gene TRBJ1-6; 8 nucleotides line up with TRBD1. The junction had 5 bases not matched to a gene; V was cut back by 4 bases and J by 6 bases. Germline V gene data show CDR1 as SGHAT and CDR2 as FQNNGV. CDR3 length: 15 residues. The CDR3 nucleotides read TGTGCCAGCAGCTCCGGACAGGGTCCTAATTCACCCCTCCACTTT. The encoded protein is CASSSGQGPNSPLHF.

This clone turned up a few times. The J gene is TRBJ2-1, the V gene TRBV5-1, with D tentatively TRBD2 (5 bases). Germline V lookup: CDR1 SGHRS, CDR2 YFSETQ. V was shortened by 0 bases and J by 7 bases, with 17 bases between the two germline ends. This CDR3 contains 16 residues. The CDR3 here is CASSLGTPAFSNEQFF. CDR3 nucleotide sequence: TGCGCCAGCAGCTTGGGGACTCCCGCCTTTAGTAATGAGCAGTTCTTC.

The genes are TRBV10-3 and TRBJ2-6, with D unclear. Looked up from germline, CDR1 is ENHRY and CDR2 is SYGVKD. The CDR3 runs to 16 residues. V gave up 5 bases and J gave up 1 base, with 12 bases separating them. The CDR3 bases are TGTGCCATCAGTTTATTCAGTGATTCTGGGGCCAACGTCCTGACTTTC. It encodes CAISLFSDSGANVLTF.

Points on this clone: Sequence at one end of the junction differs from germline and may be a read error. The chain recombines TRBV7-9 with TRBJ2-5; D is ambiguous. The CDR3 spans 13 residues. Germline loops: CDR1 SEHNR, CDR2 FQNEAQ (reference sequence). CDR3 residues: CSSEMRYQETQYF. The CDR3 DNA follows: TGTTCCAGCGAGATGCGGTACCAAGAGACCCAGTACTTC.

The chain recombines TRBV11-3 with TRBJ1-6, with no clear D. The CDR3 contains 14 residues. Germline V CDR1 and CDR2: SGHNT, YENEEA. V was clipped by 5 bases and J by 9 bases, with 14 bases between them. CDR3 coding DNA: TGTGCCAGCAGCCTCGGATTAGAGGCTTCACCCCTCCACTTT. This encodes CASSLGLEASPLHF.

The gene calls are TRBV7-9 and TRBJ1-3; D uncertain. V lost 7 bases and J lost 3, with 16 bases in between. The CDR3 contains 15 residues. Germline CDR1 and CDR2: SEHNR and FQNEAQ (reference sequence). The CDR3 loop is CASTQQLPGGNTIYF. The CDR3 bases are TGTGCCAGCACCCAACAGCTCCCCGGTGGAAACACCATATATTTT.

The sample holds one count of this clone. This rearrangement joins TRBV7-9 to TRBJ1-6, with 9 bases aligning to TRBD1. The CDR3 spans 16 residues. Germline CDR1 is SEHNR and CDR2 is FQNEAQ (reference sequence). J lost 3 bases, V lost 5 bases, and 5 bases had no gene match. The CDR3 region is CASSASTGGYNSPLHF. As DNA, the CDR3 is TGTGCCAGCAGCGCATCGACAGGGGGCTATAATTCACCCCTCCACTTT.

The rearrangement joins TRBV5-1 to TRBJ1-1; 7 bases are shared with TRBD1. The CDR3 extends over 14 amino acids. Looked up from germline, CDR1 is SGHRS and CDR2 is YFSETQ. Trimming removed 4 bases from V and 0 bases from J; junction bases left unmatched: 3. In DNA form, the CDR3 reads TGCGCCAGCAGCAAGGGACAGATGAACACTGAAGCTTTCTTT. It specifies CASSKGQMNTEAFF.

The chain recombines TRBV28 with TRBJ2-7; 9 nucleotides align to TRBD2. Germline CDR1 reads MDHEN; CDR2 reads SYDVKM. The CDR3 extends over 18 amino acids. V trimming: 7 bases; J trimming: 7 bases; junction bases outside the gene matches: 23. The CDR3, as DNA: TGTGCCAGCATCTGGGCTAGCGGGGTCCTGGGGCCTATGGAGGAGCAGTACTTC. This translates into CASIWASGVLGPMEEQYF.

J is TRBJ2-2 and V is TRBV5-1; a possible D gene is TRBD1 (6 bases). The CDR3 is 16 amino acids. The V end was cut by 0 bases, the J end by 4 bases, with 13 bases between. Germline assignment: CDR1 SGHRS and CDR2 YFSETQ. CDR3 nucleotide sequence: TGCGCCAGCAGCTTGGGTGCACAGGGCGTCACCGGGGAGCTGTTTTTT. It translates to CASSLGAQGVTGELFF.

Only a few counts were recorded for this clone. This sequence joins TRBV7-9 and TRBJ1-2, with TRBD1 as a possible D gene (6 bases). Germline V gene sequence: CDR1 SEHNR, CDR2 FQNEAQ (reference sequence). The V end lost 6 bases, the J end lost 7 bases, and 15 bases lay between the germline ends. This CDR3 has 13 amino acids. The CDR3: CASSPGQSFGYTF. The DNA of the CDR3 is TGTGCCAGCAGTCCAGGACAGTCGTTTGGCTACACCTTC.

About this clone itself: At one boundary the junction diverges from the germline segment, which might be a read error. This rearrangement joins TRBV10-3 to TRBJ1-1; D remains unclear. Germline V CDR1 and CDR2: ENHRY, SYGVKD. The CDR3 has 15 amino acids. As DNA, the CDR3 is TGTGCCATCAGTGACCGAACTACCTTGAAGACTGAAGCTTTCTTT. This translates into CAISDRTTLKTEAFF.

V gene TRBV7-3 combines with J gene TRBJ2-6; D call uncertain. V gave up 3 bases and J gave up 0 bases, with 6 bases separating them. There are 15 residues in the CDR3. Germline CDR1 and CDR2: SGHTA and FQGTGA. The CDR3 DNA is TGTGCCAGCAGCTTTTCCATCTCTGGGGCCAACGTCCTGACTTTC. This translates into CASSFSISGANVLTF.

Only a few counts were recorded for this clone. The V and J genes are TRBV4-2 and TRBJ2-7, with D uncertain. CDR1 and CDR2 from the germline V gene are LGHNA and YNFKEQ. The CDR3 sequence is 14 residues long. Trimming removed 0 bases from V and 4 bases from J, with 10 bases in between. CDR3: CASSQDPAAYEQYF. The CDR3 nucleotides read TGTGCCAGCAGCCAAGATCCGGCGGCTTACGAGCAGTACTTC.

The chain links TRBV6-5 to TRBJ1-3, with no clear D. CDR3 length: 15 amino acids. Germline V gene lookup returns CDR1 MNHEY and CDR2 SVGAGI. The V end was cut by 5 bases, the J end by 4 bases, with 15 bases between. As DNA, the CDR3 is TGTGCCAGCAGTCCGTGGAGCGGACGGGGAAACACCATATATTTT. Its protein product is CASSPWSGRGNTIYF.

CDR3 in DNA: TGTGCCAGCAGCACCCGGACTAGCGGGGGTGACAATGAGCAGTTCTTC. Encoded protein: CASSTRTSGGDNEQFF. The V call is TRBV9, the J call TRBJ2-1, with TRBD2 matching over 13 bases. There are 16 residues in the CDR3. The J segment lost 5 bases and the V segment lost 4 bases, leaving 6 bases of the junction unmatched. The germline V gene encodes CDR1 SGDLS and CDR2 YYNGEE. Complete variable domain (other parts from reference TRBV9 and TRBJ2-1): DSGVTQTPKHLITATGQRVTLRCSPRSGDLSVYWYQQSLDQGLQFLIQYYNGEERAKGNILERFSAQQFPDLHSELNLSSLELGDSALYFCASSTRTSGGDNEQFFGPGTRLTVL.

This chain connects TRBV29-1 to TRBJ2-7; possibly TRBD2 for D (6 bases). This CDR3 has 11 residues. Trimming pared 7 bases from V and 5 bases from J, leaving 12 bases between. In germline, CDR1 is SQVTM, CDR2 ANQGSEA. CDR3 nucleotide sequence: TGCAGCGGGGGGGTCGGACACGAGCAGTACTTC. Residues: CSGGVGHEQYF.

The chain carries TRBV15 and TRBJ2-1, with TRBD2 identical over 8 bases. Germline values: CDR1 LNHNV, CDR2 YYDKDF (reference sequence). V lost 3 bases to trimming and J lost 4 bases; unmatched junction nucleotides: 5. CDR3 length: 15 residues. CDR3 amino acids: CATSRTGGRYNEQFF. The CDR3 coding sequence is TGTGCCACCAGCAGGACGGGGGGGCGGTACAATGAGCAGTTCTTC.